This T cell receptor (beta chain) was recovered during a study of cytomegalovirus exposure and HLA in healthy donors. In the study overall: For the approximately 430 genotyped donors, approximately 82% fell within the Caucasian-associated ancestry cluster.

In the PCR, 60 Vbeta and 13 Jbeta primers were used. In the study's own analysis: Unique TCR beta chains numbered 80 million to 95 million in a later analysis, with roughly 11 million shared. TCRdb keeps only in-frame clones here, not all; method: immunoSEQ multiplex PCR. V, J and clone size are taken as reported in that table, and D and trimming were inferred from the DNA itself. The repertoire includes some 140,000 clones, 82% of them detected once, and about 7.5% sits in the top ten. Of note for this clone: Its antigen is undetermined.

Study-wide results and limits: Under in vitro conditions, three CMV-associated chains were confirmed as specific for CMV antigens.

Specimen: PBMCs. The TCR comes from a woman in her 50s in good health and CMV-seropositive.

This CDR3 reads CASSPTGIREAFF. DNA for the CDR3: TGTGCCAGCAGCCCAACGGGGATCCGTGAAGCTTTCTTT. The V call is TRBV6-5, the J call TRBJ1-1; D is unclear. The CDR3 has 13 amino acids. Trimming took 6 bases from V and 7 from J, leaving 15 bases between them. Per germline, CDR1 MNHEY and CDR2 SVGAGI.